Given below is one T cell receptor beta chain in context. This specimen comes from a study of T cell changes during pregnancy in multiple sclerosis. The table came from immunoSEQ multiplex PCR; TCRdb's copy has only in-frame clones and leaves some out. The sample yields about 130,000 clones, approximately 96% seen once. This receptor was identified in a female donor with multiple sclerosis, enrolled in a pregnancy study. Sequencing was performed on peripheral blood, taken after pregnancy.

Written as DNA, the CDR3 is TGTGCCAGCAGCCATGGACTAGCGGGGCTCTACGAGCAGTACTTC. Encoded protein: CASSHGLAGLYEQYF. The V and J genes are TRBV7-9 and TRBJ2-7; TRBD2 matches 12 bases. Losses at the gene ends were 5 bases for V and 3 bases for J; bases not matched to a gene: 5. CDR3 size: 15 residues. The V gene's germline CDR1 is SEHNR and CDR2 FQNEAQ (reference sequence).